Listed here are 26 T cell receptor beta chains from one sample, sequenced in a study of PD-L1 blockade in urothelial cancer. The data were produced by immunoSEQ multiplex PCR, yet TCRdb's version contains in-frame clones alone and is incomplete. The data hold about 88,000 clones, with around nine tenths observed a single time. This specimen was PBMCs, taken around atezolizumab (anti-PD-L1) treatment. The source is a man between 60 and 75 years old with urothelial cancer.

This rearrangement joins TRBV2 to TRBJ2-4; the match to TRBD2 covers 9 bases. Losses at the gene ends were 0 bases for V and 3 bases for J; bases not matched to a gene: 6. The germline V gene encodes CDR1 SNHLY and CDR2 FYNNEI. The length of the CDR3 is 17 residues. CDR3 in amino acids: CASSEASSGTVKNIQYF. Written as DNA, the CDR3 is TGTGCCAGCAGTGAAGCCTCTAGCGGGACTGTCAAAAACATTCAGTACTTC.

J is TRBJ2-1 and V is TRBV10-3, with 8 bases lining up with TRBD1. CDR3 length: 23 residues. CDR1 is ENHRY, CDR2 SYGVKD, per germline. The V segment lost 2 bases and the J segment 2 bases; nucleotides outside the gene matches: 26. CDR3 loop: CAISEPLGARQGSTKRTYNEQFF. CDR3 sequence (DNA): TGTGCCATCAGTGAGCCATTAGGGGCGAGACAGGGGTCCACCAAGCGTACCTACAATGAGCAGTTCTTC.

V is TRBV9 and J is TRBJ1-3; D not certain. Germline V CDR1 and CDR2: SGDLS, YYNGEE. The CDR3 totals 15 residues. Trimming pared 0 bases from V and 0 bases from J, leaving 7 bases between. The CDR3 DNA reads as TGTGCCAGCAGCGTAGAGCCCACCTCTGGAAACACCATATATTTT. It is translated as CASSVEPTSGNTIYF.

V usage is TRBV29-1 and J usage is TRBJ2-3; 12 bases line up with TRBD2. The CDR3 spans 15 residues. V was clipped by 6 bases and J by 2 bases; unmatched bases: 6. Germline V CDR1 and CDR2: SQVTM, ANQGSEA. The CDR3 coding sequence is TGCAGCGTGGGGCGGACTAGCGGGAACACAGATACGCAGTATTTT. Translated, it gives CSVGRTSGNTDTQYF.

The V and J genes are TRBV7-6 and TRBJ2-5; D possibly corresponds to TRBD2 (6 bases). Germline V gene sequence: CDR1 SGHVS, CDR2 FNYEAQ. Trimming pared 4 bases from V and 1 base from J, leaving 7 bases between. The CDR3 has 13 amino acids. CDR3 protein: CASSWDFQETQYF. The CDR3 nucleotides are TGTGCCAGCAGCTGGGACTTCCAAGAGACCCAGTACTTC.

The chain employs TRBV15 and TRBJ2-7, with D perhaps matching TRBD2 (6 bases). CDR1 and CDR2 (germline): LNHNV, YYDKDF (reference sequence). The CDR3 is 16 amino acids. Trimming took off 2 bases at V and 0 bases at J, with 14 bases between the two ends. CDR3 region: CATSRKERESSYEQYF. The DNA for the CDR3 is TGTGCCACCAGCAGAAAGGAACGGGAGAGCTCCTACGAGCAGTACTTC.

Only one count was recorded for this clone. The rearrangement joins TRBV10-3 to TRBJ2-7; 11 bases fit TRBD2. Germline lookup yields CDR1 ENHRY and CDR2 SYGVKD. The CDR3 extends over 17 amino acids. Losses at the gene ends were 5 bases for V and 0 bases for J; bases not matched to a gene: 9. The DNA for the CDR3 is TGTGCCATCAGTAGAGTCATAGGGACTAGCGGCTCCTACGAGCAGTACTTC. Amino acid sequence: CAISRVIGTSGSYEQYF.

The chain has TRBV11-1 and TRBJ2-7; 9 bases are shared with TRBD2. CDR1 is SGHAT and CDR2 is FQDESV in the germline V gene (reference sequence). The CDR3 loop spans 15 amino acids. Unmatched junction bases numbered 4, after V lost 4 bases and J lost 0 bases. CDR3 residues: CASSSQRGDSYEQYF. CDR3 coding DNA: TGTGCCAGCAGCTCTCAGCGGGGGGACTCCTACGAGCAGTACTTC.

The chain couples TRBV28 to TRBJ1-1; tentatively, D is TRBD1 (6 bases). Germline V gene sequence: CDR1 MDHEN, CDR2 SYDVKM. Trimming removed 6 bases from V and 5 bases from J, with 16 bases in between. CDR3 length: 14 residues. CDR3 residues: CASSLEGGRTEAFF. The DNA of the CDR3 is TGTGCCAGCAGCCTGGAGGGGGGGCGGACTGAAGCTTTCTTT.

Only a few counts were recorded for this clone. The chain employs TRBV21-1 and TRBJ1-5; the table's D gene call, TRBD1, was not cross checked with the DNA. TRBV21-1 is classified as a pseudogene. This CDR3 comprises 19 residues. CDR3 in amino acids: CASTTKKARDRAAGQPQHF. DNA for the CDR3: TGTGCCAGCACCACCAAAAAAGCGCGGGACAGGGCGGCAGGGCAGCCCCAGCATTTT.

The chain recombines TRBV30 with TRBJ1-3; perhaps TRBD1 as D (5 bases). V was shortened by 5 bases and J by 0 bases, with 8 bases between the two germline ends. Germline-derived CDR1 and CDR2 are GTSNPN and SVGIG (reference sequence). This CDR3 has 13 amino acids. The CDR3 coding sequence is TGTGCCTGGTACAGGTTCTCTGGAAACACCATATATTTT. It specifies CAWYRFSGNTIYF.

J is TRBJ2-7 and V is TRBV9, with 10 bases aligning to TRBD2. Germline V gene lookup returns CDR1 SGDLS and CDR2 YYNGEE. CDR3 length: 14 amino acids. The J segment lost 5 bases and the V segment lost 3 bases, leaving 5 bases of the junction unmatched. CDR3 sequence (DNA): TGTGCCAGCAGCGCGGCTAGCGGGAGTCACGAGCAGTACTTC. The encoded protein is CASSAASGSHEQYF.

J is TRBJ2-1 and V is TRBV4-2; the match to TRBD2 covers 14 bases. This CDR3 contains 17 residues. Trimming removed 0 bases from V and 9 bases from J; junction bases left unmatched: 7. Looked up from germline, CDR1 is LGHNA and CDR2 is YNFKEQ. The CDR3 protein is CASSQETSGGAYGEQFF. DNA for the CDR3: TGTGCCAGCAGCCAAGAGACTAGCGGGGGGGCTTATGGTGAGCAGTTCTTC.

J is TRBJ2-1 and V is TRBV5-1, with 7 bases matching TRBD2. The CDR3 runs to 14 residues. The germline CDR1 and CDR2 sequences are SGHRS and YFSETQ. J was trimmed by 1 base and V by 4 bases; bases with no gene match: 2. The chain's CDR3 is CASSGGVSYNEQFF. The CDR3 region has the DNA TGCGCCAGCAGCGGGGGGGTTTCCTACAATGAGCAGTTCTTC.

The V call is TRBV6-5, the J call TRBJ2-7, with 7 positions matching TRBD1. From germline, CDR1 is MNHEY and CDR2 SVGAGI. This CDR3 is built from 13 residues. The junction had 4 bases not matched to a gene; V was cut back by 5 bases and J by 3 bases. The CDR3 DNA is TGTGCCAGCAGTAAACAGGGGATCTACGAGCAGTACTTC. Protein product: CASSKQGIYEQYF.

This sequence joins TRBV19 and TRBJ1-2; perhaps TRBD1 as D (5 bases). CDR1 is LNHDA, CDR2 SQIVND, per germline (reference sequence). The V gene lost 3 bases and the J gene lost 2 bases, with 10 bases spanning the gap. This CDR3 region has 14 residues. CDR3 coding DNA: TGTGCCAGTAGTATCCTACAGGTGAACTATGGCTACACCTTC. It encodes CASSILQVNYGYTF.

The chain joins TRBV5-1 to TRBJ1-1, with 9 bases aligning to TRBD1. Unmatched junction bases numbered 14, after V lost 6 bases and J lost 5 bases. This CDR3 spans 16 amino acids. From germline, CDR1 is SGHRS and CDR2 YFSETQ. CDR3 bases: TGCGCCAGCACCAGAGCGGAACAGGGGGCTCGGACTGAAGCTTTCTTT. Translation gives CASTRAEQGARTEAFF.

V gene TRBV29-1 combines with J gene TRBJ2-1; TRBD1 aligns across 9 bases. Germline trimming cut 4 bases from V and 4 bases from J; bases unmatched to any gene: 5. From germline, CDR1 is SQVTM and CDR2 ANQGSEA. The CDR3 totals 14 residues. The CDR3 sequence: CSVGRDREYNEQFF. Written as DNA, the CDR3 is TGCAGCGTTGGAAGGGACAGGGAATACAATGAGCAGTTCTTC.

The chain links TRBV21-1 to TRBJ2-7; TRBD1, the D gene given by the table, was not confirmed from the DNA. TRBV21-1 is flagged as a pseudogene. The CDR3 loop spans 15 amino acids. CDR3 region: CASSKHLRGSYEQYF. The DNA for the CDR3 is TGTGCCAGCAGCAAGCATCTCAGGGGCTCCTACGAGCAGTACTTC.

The rearrangement joins TRBV19 to TRBJ1-5; D unclear. CDR1 is LNHDA and CDR2 is SQIVND in the germline V gene (reference sequence). CDR3 length: 16 amino acids. Trimming shortened V by 1 base and J by 1 base, and 11 bases separated the two germline ends. The CDR3 coding sequence is TGTGCCAGTAGTATAGGATTATCCAGGAGCAATCAGCCCCAGCATTTT. This gives the protein CASSIGLSRSNQPQHF.

This sequence joins TRBV2 and TRBJ1-4; no firm D call. The germline V gene encodes CDR1 SNHLY and CDR2 FYNNEI. The V gene lost 2 bases and the J gene lost 4 bases, with 5 bases spanning the gap. The CDR3 sequence is 13 residues long. CDR3 sequence reads: CASSESFNEKLFF. CDR3 DNA sequence: TGTGCCAGCAGTGAATCCTTTAATGAAAAACTGTTTTTT. Drawing the rest from reference TRBV2 and TRBJ1-4, the complete variable domain is EPEVTQTPSHQVTQMGQEVILRCVPISNHLYFYWYRQILGQKVEFLVSFYNNEISEKSEIFDDQFSVERPDGSNFTLKIRSTKLEDSAMYFCASSESFNEKLFFGSGTQLSVL.

The V and J genes are TRBV4-3 and TRBJ1-2, with TRBD1 identical over 8 bases. Trimming at V came to 1 base and at J to 6 bases, leaving 1 base not matched to a gene. CDR3 length: 13 residues. The germline gives CDR1 LGHNA, CDR2 YSLEER. The CDR3, as DNA: TGCGCCAGCAGCCAAGGGACAGGGAATGGCTACACCTTC. It encodes CASSQGTGNGYTF.

The rearrangement links TRBV7-2 to TRBJ1-1; 8 bases are a match to TRBD1. The J segment lost 4 bases and the V segment lost 5 bases, leaving 9 bases of the junction unmatched. This CDR3 has 15 residues. Per the germline V gene, CDR1 is SGHTA and CDR2 is FQGNSA. In DNA, the CDR3 is TGTGCCAGCAGCCTTCGGACAGGGATGGGCACTGAAGCTTTCTTT. Residues: CASSLRTGMGTEAFF.

The chain recombines TRBV28 with TRBJ1-2; D ambiguous. Trimming removed 2 bases at V and 0 bases at J, with 10 bases between. CDR1 is MDHEN and CDR2 is SYDVKM in the germline V gene. CDR3 length: 15 amino acids. The CDR3 spells CASSLNGITNYGYTF. CDR3 nucleotide sequence: TGTGCCAGCAGTTTAAACGGGATAACTAACTATGGCTACACCTTC.

This clone came up a few times. The chain uses TRBV23-1 and TRBJ1-4; no clear D gene. TRBV23-1 has ORF status, its function being uncertain. There are 15 residues in the CDR3. V gave up 0 bases and J gave up 0 bases, with 5 bases separating them. CDR3 DNA sequence: TGCGCCAGCAGTCAATCTGGCCCAACTAATGAAAAACTGTTTTTT. Protein sequence: CASSQSGPTNEKLFF.

This clone was observed a few times. This chain joins TRBV11-1 and TRBJ2-7; the match to TRBD1 covers 7 bases. This CDR3 has 15 residues. V shed 5 bases and J 5 bases; nucleotides not matched to a gene: 12. Germline loops: CDR1 SGHAT, CDR2 FQDESV (reference sequence). In DNA, the CDR3 is TGTGCCAGCAGCACTCGGCGATCCGGGACAGACGAGCAGTACTTC. Residues: CASSTRRSGTDEQYF.